Below are 30 T cell receptor beta chains sequenced from a single sample in a study of blood T cells in healthy people across ages. Alongside a J-beta primer mix, a sample-barcoded 5' primer served in a second PCR lasting about 7 to 11 cycles. TCRdb redid the calling of the 5' RACE reads with MiXCR, one entry per CDR3 protein. Among over a million distinct CDR3 sequences listed, about 25% were seen once. The data were also submitted as part of a second study, on T cells of mothers and their children.

The sequencing sample was made of blood. The receptors here all came from a girl aged 2 to 10 in good health.

The chain uses TRBV7-9 and TRBJ1-1, with 7 positions matching TRBD1. Germline assignment: CDR1 SEHNR and CDR2 FQNEAQ (reference sequence). V shed 3 bases and J 4 bases; nucleotides not matched to a gene: 5. This CDR3 comprises 14 residues. The CDR3 is CASSLQGESTEAFF. CDR3 DNA sequence: TGTGCCAGCAGCTTGCAGGGGGAGTCCACTGAAGCTTTCTTT.

The V call is TRBV12-3 or TRBV12-4, the J call TRBJ2-1; TRBD1 aligns across 7 bases. J was trimmed by 9 bases and V by 11 bases; bases with no gene match: 10. The CDR3 extends over 12 amino acids. CDR3 protein: CAEGAGVREQFF. The CDR3 region has the DNA TGTGCCGAGGGGGCAGGGGTGCGTGAGCAGTTCTTC.

This clonotype was seen a handful of times. The chain employs TRBV4-3 and TRBJ2-3; 7 bases map to TRBD1. The CDR3 covers 17 residues. V was pared by 2 bases and J by 0 bases, with 8 bases of the junction left unmatched. In germline, CDR1 is LGHNA, CDR2 YSLEER. The CDR3 bases are TGCGCCAGCAGCCAATCCCGGACAGGTACTAGCACAGATACGCAGTATTTT. Protein product: CASSQSRTGTSTDTQYF.

The chain recombines TRBV15 with TRBJ1-2; no firm D call. Germline-derived CDR1 and CDR2 are LNHNV and YYDKDF (reference sequence). This CDR3 region has 15 residues. The V end lost 8 bases, the J end lost 2 bases, and 18 bases lay between the germline ends. The CDR3 loop is CATSIGQNQNYGYTF. The CDR3 DNA reads as TGTGCCACCTCCATAGGCCAGAATCAGAACTATGGCTACACCTTC.

This clonotype was detected only a few times. The gene calls are TRBV3-1 and TRBJ2-5, with a tentative D call TRBD2 (6 bases). Germline CDR1 reads LGHDT; CDR2 reads YNNKEL (reference sequence). This CDR3 comprises 17 residues. V was trimmed by 4 bases and J by 5 bases, leaving 23 bases between them. The CDR3 region is CASSPPPGRSELETQYF. The CDR3 DNA is TGTGCCAGCAGCCCTCCGCCAGGGAGGTCCGAGTTGGAGACCCAGTACTTC.

A few counts support this clonotype. The chain couples TRBV19 to TRBJ2-4; D not certain. Germline CDR1 and CDR2: LNHDA and SQIVND (reference sequence). The CDR3 length is 11 residues. V dropped 5 bases and J dropped 6 bases, with 5 bases sitting between them. This CDR3 reads CASSLTNIQYF. CDR3 bases: TGTGCCAGTAGTCTAACAAACATTCAGTACTTC.

The chain uses TRBV19 and TRBJ1-5; D call uncertain. Trimming pared 7 bases from V and 6 bases from J, leaving 16 bases between. CDR1 is LNHDA, CDR2 SQIVND, per germline (reference sequence). There are 14 residues in the CDR3. The CDR3 region has the DNA TGTGCCAGTACGTGGGGAGGGTTGGGTCAGCCCCAGCATTTT. This gives the protein CASTWGGLGQPQHF.

This clonotype was seen more than once but under ten times. The J gene is TRBJ1-1, the V gene TRBV29-1; TRBD1 matches at 7 bases. J lost 3 bases, V lost 6 bases, and 10 bases had no gene match. CDR1 SQVTM and CDR2 ANQGSEA come from the germline V gene. The CDR3 totals 14 residues. As DNA, the CDR3 is TGCAGCGTGGTTAGACAGGGAAGTTACACTGAAGCTTTCTTT. Its translation: CSVVRQGSYTEAFF.

The CDR3 loop reads CASSRLLDYEQYF. CDR3 in DNA: TGTGCCAGCAGCAGACTTCTCGACTACGAGCAGTACTTC. The chain combines TRBV6-2 or TRBV6-3 with TRBJ2-5, with D unclear. The end of the DNA fits TRBJ2-7 better, so the J call may be wrong. Germline CDR1 MNHEY, CDR2 SVGEGT. There are 13 residues in the CDR3.

This clonotype was seen ten or more times. J is TRBJ1-1 and V is TRBV20-1; unclear D gene. CDR1 is DFQATT, CDR2 SNEGSKA, per germline (reference sequence). V dropped 3 bases and J dropped 0 bases, with 5 bases sitting between them. The CDR3 has 12 amino acids. DNA for the CDR3: TGCAGTGCTAGGGGGATGAACACTGAAGCTTTCTTT. Protein product: CSARGMNTEAFF.

This clonotype was seen more than once but under ten times. This rearrangement joins TRBV16 to TRBJ1-2; D perhaps matches TRBD1 (5 bases). Trimming pared 8 bases from V and 8 bases from J, leaving 18 bases between. Per the germline V gene, CDR1 is KGHSY and CDR2 is FQNENV. The CDR3 runs 13 residues. The CDR3 is CASSGLPDGGYTF. Written as DNA, the CDR3 is TGTGCCAGCTCGGGACTGCCAGACGGCGGCTACACCTTC. Variable domain in full (rest from reference TRBV16 and TRBJ1-2): GEEVAQTPKHLVRGEGQKAKLYCAPIKGHSYVFWYQQVLKNEFKFLISFQNENVFDETGMPKERFSAKCLPNSPCSLEIQATKLEDSAVYFCASSGLPDGGYTFGSGTRLTVV.

This clonotype was recorded a few times. The chain uses TRBV20-1 and TRBJ2-2; D is possibly TRBD1 (5 bases). V lost 1 base and J 9 bases, leaving 12 bases between the germline ends. Germline-derived CDR1 and CDR2 are DFQATT and SNEGSKA (reference sequence). This CDR3 is built from 13 residues. The CDR3 protein is CSARGAGMRELFF. In nucleotides, the CDR3 is TGCAGTGCTAGAGGGGCAGGGATGCGGGAGCTGTTTTTT.

This clonotype was seen once. The V call is TRBV20-1, the J call TRBJ2-1, with 7 bases lining up with TRBD2. CDR3 length equals 16 residues. V lost 4 bases to trimming and J lost 8 bases; unmatched junction nucleotides: 17. CDR1 is DFQATT and CDR2 is SNEGSKA in the germline V gene (reference sequence). Written as DNA, the CDR3 is TGCAGTGCTACCAGCTTAAATGGGGAGGGTGCTTATGAGCAGTTCTTC. Protein product: CSATSLNGEGAYEQFF.

This clonotype was observed a handful of times. Compared with germline, one end of the junction differs, possibly owing to a read error. The genes are TRBV6-6 and TRBJ2-5; D is unclear. This CDR3 spans 11 amino acids. Germline values: CDR1 MNHNY, CDR2 SVGAGI (reference sequence). This chain's CDR3 is CASSTLVDRFF. The CDR3 DNA reads as TGTGCCAGCAGTACTCTCGTGGATCGGTTCTTC.

This clonotype was seen more than once but under ten times. This chain joins TRBV20-1 and TRBJ2-1; 11 bases line up with TRBD2. From germline, CDR1 is DFQATT and CDR2 SNEGSKA (reference sequence). The CDR3 length is 15 residues. With 0 bases clipped from V and 8 bases from J, the junction kept 6 bases outside the gene matches. The CDR3 loop is CSARDQLAGDYEQFF. CDR3 coding DNA: TGCAGTGCTAGAGATCAACTAGCGGGAGATTATGAGCAGTTCTTC.

This clonotype was detected only a few times. The chain couples TRBV29-1 to TRBJ1-4, with D perhaps matching TRBD1 (6 bases). The CDR3 consists of 14 residues. Per the germline V gene, CDR1 is SQVTM and CDR2 is ANQGSEA. The V end lost 6 bases, the J end lost 1 base, and 12 bases lay between the germline ends. The CDR3 sequence is CSVGWGQTNEKLFF. CDR3 nucleotides: TGCAGCGTCGGATGGGGACAAACTAATGAAAAACTGTTTTTT.

This clonotype was seen only a few times. The rearrangement joins TRBV29-1 to TRBJ1-1; D not resolved. Germline assignment: CDR1 SQVTM and CDR2 ANQGSEA. CDR3 size: 13 residues. The V end was cut by 7 bases, the J end by 2 bases, with 14 bases between. CDR3: CSASDGVNTEAFF. Here the CDR3 DNA reads TGCAGCGCATCCGACGGGGTTAACACTGAAGCTTTCTTT.

In its sample, this clonotype was seen a few times. The V and J genes are TRBV12-3 or TRBV12-4 and TRBJ2-2, with a possible D match to TRBD2 (5 bases). The V gene lost 1 base and the J gene lost 6 bases, with 12 bases spanning the gap. CDR3 length: 15 amino acids. CDR3 nucleotides: TGTGCCAGCAGTTTAGTCGGGGAGAGGGCCGGGGAGCTGTTTTTT. Protein sequence: CASSLVGERAGELFF.

This rearrangement joins TRBV18 to TRBJ2-7, with 9 bases that match TRBD1. The end of the DNA fits TRBJ2-5 better, so the J call may be wrong. The CDR3 length is 17 residues. The V gene's germline CDR1 is KGHSH and CDR2 LQKENI. The CDR3 reads CASSPQTGGDEEGTQYF. In nucleotides, the CDR3 is TGTGCCAGCTCACCACAGACAGGGGGAGATGAAGAGGGGACCCAGTACTTC.

In its sample, this clonotype was seen once. In this CDR3 the conserved last residue, phenylalanine or tryptophan, is missing, so a read error is likely. This chain connects TRBV10-3 to TRBJ2-5; no clear D. The CDR3 covers 13 residues. V lost 3 bases and J lost 2, with 7 bases in between. The V gene's germline CDR1 is ENHRY and CDR2 SYGVKD. CDR3 in amino acids: CAISDGEQETQYS. CDR3 in DNA: TGTGCCATCAGTGATGGGGAACAAGAGACCCAGTACTCC.

V and J are TRBV6-5 and TRBJ2-6; tentatively, D is TRBD1 (5 bases). This CDR3 spans 18 amino acids. Trimming left V 0 bases short and J 0 bases short, with 12 bases between. In germline, CDR1 is MNHEY, CDR2 SVGAGI. CDR3 residues: CASSYSWTSLSGANVLTF. DNA for the CDR3: TGTGCCAGCAGTTACTCTTGGACATCACTCTCTGGGGCCAACGTCCTGACTTTC.

Concerning this clonotype: An end of the junction differs from the germline gene, which may be a read error. The rearrangement joins TRBV7-7 to TRBJ2-5; 9 bases match TRBD2. The germline V gene encodes CDR1 SSHAT and CDR2 FNYEAQ (reference sequence). The CDR3 spans 14 residues. The CDR3 loop is CASSPRTSVETQYF. The CDR3 region has the DNA TGTGCTAGCAGCCCGAGGACTAGCGTAGAGACCCAGTACTTC.

This clonotype was seen only a few times. This chain uses TRBV7-9 with TRBJ2-1; no clear D. The assigned J gene may be wrong: the sequence end matches TRBJ2-7 better. Germline assignment: CDR1 SEHNR and CDR2 FQNEAQ (reference sequence). This CDR3 has 16 amino acids. CDR3: CASSSYERTNLYEQYF. Written as DNA, the CDR3 is TGTGCCAGCAGCTCGTACGAGCGCACGAACCTCTACGAGCAGTACTTC.

There are a few counts of this clonotype. The V gene is TRBV29-1, the J gene TRBJ2-1; TRBD2 might be the D (6 bases). Germline V gene sequence: CDR1 SQVTM, CDR2 ANQGSEA. CDR3 length equals 15 residues. Trimming cost V 3 bases and J 3 bases, with 15 bases left between them. CDR3 region: CSVDEVDYFYNEQFF. The CDR3 DNA is TGCAGCGTTGATGAGGTGGACTACTTCTACAATGAGCAGTTCTTC.

The sample holds a few counts of this clonotype. V usage is TRBV29-1 and J usage is TRBJ2-5; 9 bases line up with TRBD1. The CDR3 extends over 14 amino acids. Germline-derived CDR1 and CDR2 are SQVTM and ANQGSEA. Germline trimming cut 5 bases from V and 5 bases from J; bases unmatched to any gene: 9. Here the CDR3 reads CSVRPGQGLETQYF. The CDR3 DNA reads TGCAGCGTTCGGCCGGGACAGGGACTGGAGACCCAGTACTTC.

This clonotype occurred a few times. V usage is TRBV7-9 and J usage is TRBJ1-1; 7 positions match TRBD1. Trimming took 1 base from V and 4 from J; bases not matched to a gene: 9. Germline CDR1 SEHNR, CDR2 FQNEAQ (reference sequence). This CDR3 spans 16 amino acids. This CDR3 reads CASSLGLGGGGTEAFF. The CDR3 bases are TGTGCCAGCAGCTTAGGCCTGGGAGGGGGCGGCACTGAAGCTTTCTTT.

This clonotype has just a few counts. The chain links TRBV13 to TRBJ2-5; tentatively, D is TRBD2 (5 bases). The end of the DNA fits TRBJ2-1 better, so the J call may be wrong. Germline CDR1 and CDR2: PRHDT and FYEKMQ (reference sequence). The CDR3 runs to 14 residues. CDR3 DNA: TGTGCCAGCAGCTTAGGCCCGACTAACAATGAGCAGTTCTTC. This sequence encodes CASSLGPTNNEQFF.

There are a few counts of this clonotype. The genes are TRBV7-2 and TRBJ2-1, with D unclear. The CDR3 consists of 14 residues. The V end was cut by 0 bases, the J end by 15 bases, with 18 bases between. CDR1 and CDR2 from the germline V gene are SGHTA and FQGNSA. The CDR3 reads CASSLAGSHSQRFF. The CDR3 DNA sequence: TGTGCCAGCAGCTTAGCAGGGTCCCACTCCCAGCGGTTCTTC.

As concerns this clonotype: The CDR3 ends on some other residue instead of the conserved phenylalanine or tryptophan, so this is likely a read error. This chain links TRBV24-1 with TRBJ2-5; 7 bases align to TRBD2. The DNA end is more similar to TRBJ2-7, so the J call may be wrong. CDR3 length: 14 amino acids. CDR1 is KGHDR, CDR2 SFDVKD, per germline. The CDR3 region has the DNA TGTGCCACCAGGACTAGCATACCTCCCTACGAGCAGTACTCC. Translating it yields CATRTSIPPYEQYS.

CDR3 amino acids: CSVRQGNTGELFF. The CDR3 DNA reads as TGCAGCGTTAGACAGGGGAACACCGGGGAGCTGTTTTTT. This chain connects TRBV29-1 to TRBJ2-2; TRBD1 aligns across 7 bases. From germline, CDR1 is SQVTM and CDR2 ANQGSEA. The CDR3 runs 13 residues. V lost 5 bases, J lost 1 base, and 1 base stayed unmatched.